A selection of T cell receptor beta chains follows, all from one sample in a study of blood T cell repertoires in COVID-19. TCRdb's copy holds only in-frame clones and misses some; the assay was immunoSEQ multiplex PCR. Among about 100,000 clones listed, over 80% were seen once. Material: peripheral blood. The receptors stem from a man aged 50 to 60 with acute or convalescent COVID-19. The CDR3 runs from the conserved cysteine through the conserved F or W. The D gene is left open where the match is weak. Clone size is stated in some rows and not others, as once, few, many or a class when expanded.

cdr3_length | d_call | j_call | v_call | clone_size | cdr3_aa | cdr3_nt
15 | NA | TRBJ2-5 | TRBV18 | NA | CASSPSRATQETQYF | TGTGCCAGCTCACCTTCCAGGGCCACTCAAGAGACCCAGTACTTC
16 | TRBD2 | TRBJ2-1 | TRBV18 | NA | CASSPQGLARYNEQFF | TGTGCCAGCTCACCACAGGGACTAGCGCGTTACAATGAGCAGTTCTTC
14 | TRBD2 | TRBJ2-1 | TRBV18 | NA | CASSIQRDYNEQFF | TGTGCCAGCTCAATACAGCGGGACTACAATGAGCAGTTCTTC
14 | TRBD2 | TRBJ2-1 | TRBV27 | NA | CASSRRGVLNEQFF | TGTGCCAGCAGTAGGCGGGGGGTTCTCAATGAGCAGTTCTTC
13 | TRBD2 | TRBJ2-1 | TRBV30 | NA | CAGLAGAYNEQFF | TGTGCCGGACTAGCGGGAGCCTACAATGAGCAGTTCTTC
19 | TRBD2 | TRBJ2-4 | TRBV20-1 | once | CSASPGTSGSRGAKNIQYF | TGCAGTGCTAGTCCCGGGACTAGCGGGAGCCGGGGGGCCAAAAACATTCAGTACTTC
14 | NA | TRBJ2-3 | TRBV9 | NA | CASSVDLDTDTQYF | TGTGCCAGCAGCGTAGACCTAGACACAGATACGCAGTATTTT
14 | TRBD1 | TRBJ1-6 | TRBV10-1 | once | CASSETGGATPLHF | TGCGCCAGCAGTGAGACAGGGGGCGCGACACCCCTCCACTTT
12 | NA | TRBJ2-2 | TRBV5-4 | NA | CASSLAPGELFF | TGTGCCAGCAGCTTGGCCCCAGGGGAGCTGTTTTTT
15 | NA | TRBJ1-5 | TRBV28 | NA | CASSRTVSPGQPQHF | TGTGCCAGCAGTCGCACCGTAAGCCCAGGGCAGCCCCAGCATTTT
14 | TRBD1 | TRBJ2-1 | TRBV6-5 | NA | CASSAGQGALRQFF | TGTGCCAGCAGCGCGGGACAGGGGGCGTTGAGGCAGTTCTTC
14 | NA | TRBJ2-7 | TRBV2 | NA | CASSKTVGSYEQYF | TGTGCCAGCTCCAAGACAGTGGGGTCCTACGAGCAGTACTTC
14 | TRBD1 | TRBJ2-7 | TRBV27 | NA | CASSPLDRVEEQYF | TGTGCCAGCAGTCCCCTCGACAGGGTCGAGGAGCAGTACTTC
17 | TRBD2 | TRBJ2-3 | TRBV9 | NA | CASSVGGSGRPLDTQYF | TGTGCCAGCAGCGTAGGGGGTAGCGGGAGGCCCTTAGATACGCAGTATTTT
13 | NA | TRBJ1-5 | TRBV12-3/TRBV12-4 | NA | CASGLGGSQPQHF | TGTGCCAGCGGGTTGGGGGGAAGTCAGCCCCAGCATTTT
15 | NA | TRBJ1-5 | TRBV2 | few | CASSGGARGNQPQHF | TGTGCCAGCAGTGGCGGGGCGCGAGGCAATCAGCCCCAGCATTTT
16 | NA | TRBJ2-2 | TRBV24-1 | NA | CATSGRSSSDTGELFF | TGTGCCACCAGTGGTCGGTCTTCGTCGGACACCGGGGAGCTGTTTTTT
15 | NA | TRBJ1-5 | TRBV7-2 | NA | CASSLEGQWNQPQHF | TGTGCCAGCAGCTTAGAGGGGCAGTGGAATCAGCCCCAGCATTTT
12 | TRBD2 | TRBJ2-7 | TRBV7-2 | NA | CASSLDSGRLNF | TGTGCCAGCAGCTTAGATAGCGGGAGACTGAACTTC
15 | NA | TRBJ2-1 | TRBV27 | NA | CASSLRYRQGNEQFF | TGTGCCAGCAGTTTAAGGTACCGCCAGGGGAATGAGCAGTTCTTC